This T cell receptor (beta chain) was observed in a study of shared clonotypes between healthy human individuals. Study-wide findings and caveats: Non-shared clonotypes had lower generation probabilities than those shared by all four donors.

Data came from immunoSEQ multiplex PCR; TCRdb stores just in-frame clones and leaves some out. This repertoire shows roughly 1 million clones, about three quarters found once; its top ten account for about 1.5%. In the case of this clone: Antigen specificity is unknown.

The source is a man between 18 and 35 years old in good health. Sequencing was carried out using memory CD4+ T cells sorted from blood. Subset indicated: CD45RA-negative fraction.

The CDR3 DNA follows: TGTGCCTGGAGTGGAGAATACTTGGAGCCCCAGCATTTT. Translating it yields CAWSGEYLEPQHF. The rearrangement joins TRBV30 to TRBJ1-5; D uncertain. Trimming took 1 base from V and 8 from J, leaving 12 bases between them. CDR3 length equals 13 residues. Germline CDR1 and CDR2: GTSNPN and SVGIG (reference sequence).